Presented here are 9 T cell receptor beta chains from one specimen sequenced in a study of T cell repertoires in cytomegalovirus infection. Each CDR3 protein is one row after TCRdb ran MiXCR on the reads. In the table there are some 270,000 distinct CDR3 sequences, over 15% of which are singletons. Source material: CD8+ T cells from PBMCs. The receptor source for this set is a human donor in good health (CMV status not recorded). Some clones in this sample may be carry-over from other donors' samples.

This clonotype was observed a handful of times. J is TRBJ2-1 and V is TRBV29-1, with D perhaps being TRBD1 or TRBD2 (5 bases each). CDR3 size: 12 residues. Deletions cut 8 bases from V and 8 bases from J, with 16 bases between. Germline assignment: CDR1 SQVTM and CDR2 ANQGSEA. The CDR3 bases are TGCAGCATTGGGGGTGTCGGGGATGAGCAGTTCTTC. Its protein product is CSIGGVGDEQFF.

This clonotype was observed at least ten times. The rearrangement uses TRBV7-8 and TRBJ1-1; D possibly corresponds to TRBD1 (6 bases). V lost 5 bases and J 3 bases, leaving 19 bases between the germline ends. This CDR3 has 16 residues. Germline V gene sequence: CDR1 SGHVS, CDR2 FQNEAQ. CDR3 in DNA: TGTGCCAGCAGCCCCCGTGGGGGGGGGCTCGACACTGAAGCTTTCTTT. It yields the protein CASSPRGGGLDTEAFF.

This clonotype has a count of ten or more. The V and J genes are TRBV2 and TRBJ1-2; no reliable D call. The CDR3 extends over 13 amino acids. Germline assignment: CDR1 SNHLY and CDR2 FYNNEI. V gave up 4 bases and J gave up 3 bases, with 9 bases separating them. The CDR3 sequence is CASSGDEHYGYTF. CDR3 DNA: TGTGCCAGCAGTGGTGATGAGCACTATGGCTACACCTTC.

The chain has TRBV28 and TRBJ1-1; 7 nucleotides align to TRBD1. The CDR3 runs 19 residues. J lost 0 bases, V lost 4 bases, and 17 bases had no gene match. The V gene's germline CDR1 is MDHEN and CDR2 SYDVKM. CDR3 sequence (DNA): TGTGCCAGCAGTTACGGGACAGAGGATCCCGCCACCATGAACACTGAAGCTTTCTTT. It encodes CASSYGTEDPATMNTEAFF.

The sample holds a few counts of this clonotype. The gene calls are TRBV12-3 or TRBV12-4 and TRBJ2-3, with D possibly TRBD2 on 5 matching bases. Trimming shortened V by 6 bases and J by 4 bases, and 14 bases separated the two germline ends. This CDR3 is built from 14 residues. The CDR3 reads CASRAVGAPDTQYF. The DNA for the CDR3 is TGTGCCAGCAGAGCCGTGGGAGCCCCAGATACGCAGTATTTT.

The J gene is TRBJ1-2, the V gene TRBV29-1, with unresolved D. The germline V and J ends were trimmed by 6 bases and 4 bases, with 18 bases remaining between them. The CDR3 contains 14 residues. Per germline, CDR1 SQVTM and CDR2 ANQGSEA. CDR3 nucleotide sequence: TGCAGCGTCCCCCCGGGCGGTAGTTCCTATGGCTACACCTTC. This sequence encodes CSVPPGGSSYGYTF. The full variable domain, with the rest looked up from reference TRBV29-1 and TRBJ1-2, is SAVISQKPSRDICQRGTSLTIQCQVDSQVTMMFWYRQQPGQSLTLIATANQGSEATYESGFVIDKFPISRPNLTFSTLTVSNMSPEDSSIYLCSVPPGGSSYGYTFGSGTRLTVV.

This clonotype was found many times. This chain links TRBV14 with TRBJ2-3; D is unclear. CDR1 is SGHDN, CDR2 FVKESK, per germline. V lost 0 bases and J 2 bases, leaving 6 bases between the germline ends. This CDR3 spans 14 amino acids. CDR3 residues: CASSQDGTTDTQYF. CDR3 coding DNA: TGTGCCAGCAGCCAAGACGGTACCACAGATACGCAGTATTTT.

This clonotype was detected only a few times. CDR3 sequence: CASSQERTARNGYTF. CDR3 coding DNA: TGTGCCAGCAGCCAAGAGAGGACAGCTCGGAATGGCTACACCTTC. The rearrangement uses TRBV14 and TRBJ1-2; D perhaps matches TRBD1 (6 bases). This CDR3 region has 15 residues. Germline assignment: CDR1 SGHDN and CDR2 FVKESK. Trimming cost V 0 bases and J 6 bases, with 14 bases left between them.

In this sample, this clonotype turned up many times. J is TRBJ1-4 and V is TRBV6-5; D remains ambiguous. Germline V gives CDR1 MNHEY, CDR2 SVGAGI. Trimming stripped 0 bases from V and 3 bases from J, with 14 bases between. The CDR3 contains 17 residues. The CDR3 DNA sequence: TGTGCCAGCAGTTACTCGTTCGCTCAAGCGGCTAATGAAAAACTGTTTTTT. This encodes CASSYSFAQAANEKLFF.